A selection of T cell receptor beta chains follows, all from one sample in a study of fetal regulatory T cell absence and autoimmunity. The method was immunoSEQ multiplex PCR; TCRdb's version includes in-frame clones alone and lacks a portion of them. In the table there are 95,000 to 100,000 clones, more than 70% of which are singletons. The sequencing sample was made of pancreas tissue. The receptors were sampled from a male donor with IPEX syndrome. Each CDR3 is given with its conserved first and last residue. D genes are given only for firm matches. Expanded clones are given a class, and other clones once, few, many or no size at all.

V: TRBV12-5
D: TRBD2
size: many
J: TRBJ2-3
DNA: TGTGCTAGTGGTTTGGCTAGCGGGAGTGCAGATACGCAGTATTTT
CDR3: CASGLASGSADTQYF

V: TRBV29-1
D: TRBD1
size: -
J: TRBJ1-5
DNA: TGCAGCGTCGGGACAGGGATTAGCAATCAGCCCCAGCATTTT
CDR3: CSVGTGISNQPQHF

V: TRBV5-5
D: TRBD2
size: -
J: TRBJ2-7
DNA: TGTGCCAGCAGATCACCTGGGAGGGCCTACGAGCAGTACTTC
CDR3: CASRSPGRAYEQYF

V: TRBV19
D: TRBD2
size: -
J: TRBJ2-5
DNA: TGTGCCAGTAGTATTCGGGACTATGAGGAGACCCAGTACTTC
CDR3: CASSIRDYEETQYF

V: TRBV5-1
D: TRBD2
size: -
J: TRBJ2-1
DNA: TGCGCCAGCAGCTTGGTGGTAGCGGGGGCCTACAATGAGCAGTTCTTC
CDR3: CASSLVVAGAYNEQFF

V: TRBV2
D: TRBD2
size: once
J: TRBJ2-2
DNA: TGTGCCAGCAAACCCGGGACTAGCGGGCTCACCGGGGAGCTGTTTTTT
CDR3: CASKPGTSGLTGELFF

V: TRBV19
D: -
size: -
J: TRBJ2-2
DNA: TGTGCCAGTAACCCTACAGGGAGCACCGGGGAGCTGTTTTTT
CDR3: CASNPTGSTGELFF

V: TRBV9
D: -
size: -
J: TRBJ2-3
DNA: TGTGCCAGCAGCTCGGGGGGCACAGATACGCAGTATTTT
CDR3: CASSSGGTDTQYF

V: TRBV11-2
D: -
size: -
J: TRBJ2-6
DNA: TGTGCCAGCAGCTCCCGGGACAAGCCTGTCTCTGGGGCCAACGTCCTGACTTTC
CDR3: CASSSRDKPVSGANVLTF

V: TRBV7-9
D: -
size: once
J: TRBJ2-5
DNA: TGTGCCAGCAGCCAAAGCGAGGAGACCCAGTACTTC
CDR3: CASSQSEETQYF

V: TRBV19
D: -
size: -
J: TRBJ1-1
DNA: TGTGCCAGTCGGCTGGAGGAGAACACTGAAGCTTTCTTT
CDR3: CASRLEENTEAFF

V: TRBV9
D: -
size: -
J: TRBJ2-5
DNA: TGTGCCAGCAGCGAAGACCGGGACCCAGCGGAAGAGACCCAGTACTTC
CDR3: CASSEDRDPAEETQYF

V: TRBV4-1
D: -
size: -
J: TRBJ1-1
DNA: TGCGCCAGCAGCCAACAGGGGAACATGAACACTGAAGCTTTCTTT
CDR3: CASSQQGNMNTEAFF

V: TRBV9
D: TRBD2
size: -
J: TRBJ2-1
DNA: TGTGCCAGCAGCGTTAGGACTAGCGGGGGCTTTGAGCAGTTCTTC
CDR3: CASSVRTSGGFEQFF

V: TRBV5-6
D: -
size: -
J: TRBJ2-1
DNA: TGTGCCAGCAGCTTGGCGCAAATGGTAGTTAATGAGCAGTTCTTC
CDR3: CASSLAQMVVNEQFF

V: TRBV10-1
D: -
size: -
J: TRBJ2-3
DNA: TGCGCCAGCAGTAGCGCAGATACGCAGTATTTT
CDR3: CASSSADTQYF

V: TRBV9
D: TRBD2
size: -
J: TRBJ2-3
DNA: TGTGCCAGCAGCGCGGGGGGGACAGATACGCAGTATTTT
CDR3: CASSAGGTDTQYF

V: TRBV2
D: -
size: once
J: TRBJ2-7
DNA: TGTGCCAGCAGCCCCAGGTTCTACGAGCAGTACTTC
CDR3: CASSPRFYEQYF

V: TRBV5-1
D: TRBD1
size: -
J: TRBJ1-2
DNA: TGCGCCAGCAGCTTGGCGACAGGGGGCGCCGGCTACACCTTC
CDR3: CASSLATGGAGYTF

V: TRBV27
D: TRBD2
size: -
J: TRBJ2-7
DNA: TGTGCCAGCAGCTTCGGACTAGCGGGAGCGACCTACGAGCAGTACTTC
CDR3: CASSFGLAGATYEQYF

V: TRBV6-5
D: -
size: -
J: TRBJ2-3
DNA: TGTGCCAGCAGTTACATAGGGCTCGTGGCAGATACGCAGTATTTT
CDR3: CASSYIGLVADTQYF

V: TRBV7-6
D: TRBD2
size: -
J: TRBJ2-3
DNA: TGTGCCAGCAGCTTAGACTTAGCGGGGATTACAGATACGCAGTATTTT
CDR3: CASSLDLAGITDTQYF

V: TRBV7-2
D: TRBD2
size: -
J: TRBJ2-7
DNA: TGTGCCAGCAGCTTAGAGGTAGCGGGAGGTTCCTACGAGCAGTACTTC
CDR3: CASSLEVAGGSYEQYF

V: TRBV7-9
D: TRBD1
size: few
J: TRBJ1-2
DNA: TGTGCCAGCAGCTTAGACAGGGGGCTAGGAGGCTACACCTTC
CDR3: CASSLDRGLGGYTF

V: TRBV5-4
D: -
size: -
J: TRBJ1-2
DNA: TGTGCCAGCAGCTTCAACGGTAATGGCTACACCTTC
CDR3: CASSFNGNGYTF

V: TRBV18
D: TRBD2
size: -
J: TRBJ2-7
DNA: TGTGCCAGCTCACCACCGGAGCGGGGGGGCCACGAGCAGTACTTC
CDR3: CASSPPERGGHEQYF

V: TRBV7-8
D: TRBD2
size: -
J: TRBJ2-7
DNA: TGTGCCAGCAGCTTAGGAGGTGGGGAGGGCGAGCAGTACTTC
CDR3: CASSLGGGEGEQYF

V: TRBV6-4
D: TRBD2
size: many
J: TRBJ2-5
DNA: TGTGCCAGCAGTGACTCGAAACCTCTAGCCAGGATAGCGGGAGCTCAAGAGACCCAGTACTTC
CDR3: CASSDSKPLARIAGAQETQYF

V: TRBV10-3
D: -
size: -
J: TRBJ2-5
DNA: TGTGCCATCAGTGAGTCGGGCGGGTTAGGGCAAGAGACCCAGTACTTC
CDR3: CAISESGGLGQETQYF

V: TRBV5-1
D: -
size: -
J: TRBJ2-4
DNA: TGCGCCAGCAGCTCCCGGGCCCCACGGGAAAACATTCAGTACTTC
CDR3: CASSSRAPRENIQYF

V: TRBV6-1
D: -
size: -
J: TRBJ2-2
DNA: TGTGCCAGCAGTGAATGCCCAGGGCTGAACACCGGGGAGCTGTTTTTT
CDR3: CASSECPGLNTGELFF

V: TRBV6-6
D: TRBD2
size: -
J: TRBJ2-5
DNA: TGTGCCAGCAGTTACATCCGGGAGGGCCGGGAGACCCAGTACTTC
CDR3: CASSYIREGRETQYF

V: TRBV27
D: TRBD1
size: few
J: TRBJ1-5
DNA: TGTGCCAGCAGCTCTTTAGGACAGGGAAGGGGTCAGCCCCAGCATTTT
CDR3: CASSSLGQGRGQPQHF

V: TRBV11-2
D: -
size: -
J: TRBJ2-1
DNA: TGTGCCAGCAGCCCAGCCTCGAGCTCCTACAATGAGCAGTTCTTC
CDR3: CASSPASSSYNEQFF

V: TRBV2
D: -
size: few
J: TRBJ1-6
DNA: TGTGCCAGCAGTCAACCGAGGGGGGGATATAATTCACCCCTCCACTTT
CDR3: CASSQPRGGYNSPLHF

V: TRBV11-2
D: TRBD2
size: -
J: TRBJ2-3
DNA: TGTGCCAGCAGCCCGGGCGGACTAGCGGAAAGCACAGATACGCAGTATTTT
CDR3: CASSPGGLAESTDTQYF

V: TRBV15
D: TRBD2
size: -
J: TRBJ2-7
DNA: TGTGCCACCAGCAGACCGGGACTAGCGTCCTACGAGCAGTACTTC
CDR3: CATSRPGLASYEQYF

V: TRBV18
D: -
size: -
J: TRBJ2-5
DNA: TGTGCCAGCTCACCGTTCGAACTCGGGAGAGAGACCCAGTACTTC
CDR3: CASSPFELGRETQYF

V: TRBV7-6
D: -
size: -
J: TRBJ1-3
DNA: TGTGCCAGCAGCTTATCAGAAGGAAACACCATATATTTT
CDR3: CASSLSEGNTIYF

V: TRBV6-1
D: -
size: -
J: TRBJ2-4
DNA: TGTGCCAGCAGTGAAATGATGACTGTTGTGCCCATTCAGTACTTC
CDR3: CASSEMMTVVPIQYF

V: TRBV10-3
D: -
size: -
J: TRBJ2-7
DNA: TGTGCCATCAGTGAGTCCATTCTAGCGACACTTTACGAGCAGTACTTC
CDR3: CAISESILATLYEQYF

V: TRBV29-1
D: TRBD1
size: -
J: TRBJ2-7
DNA: TGCAGCGCCGGATCCGACAGGGTTCGGTACGAGCAGTACTTC
CDR3: CSAGSDRVRYEQYF

V: TRBV10-3
D: -
size: -
J: TRBJ2-5
DNA: TGTGCCATCAGTGAGGGTACGCTAGTGGCGAGAGAGACCCAGTACTTC
CDR3: CAISEGTLVARETQYF

V: TRBV5-1
D: -
size: -
J: TRBJ2-6
DNA: TGCGCCAGCAGCTTGGAGCCAGGCCCTGGGGCCAACGTCCTGACTTTC
CDR3: CASSLEPGPGANVLTF

V: TRBV9
D: -
size: -
J: TRBJ2-5
DNA: TGTGCCAGCAGCGTAGACCCCATCCAAGAGACCCAGTACTTC
CDR3: CASSVDPIQETQYF

V: TRBV10-3
D: TRBD1
size: -
J: TRBJ2-5
DNA: TGTGCCATCAGTGAGCCTGACAGGGGAGGAGAGACCCAGTACTTC
CDR3: CAISEPDRGGETQYF

V: TRBV7-2
D: -
size: -
J: TRBJ2-3
DNA: TGTGCCAGCAGGGACGTGGATACGCAGTATTTT
CDR3: CASRDVDTQYF

V: TRBV4-3
D: TRBD1
size: -
J: TRBJ1-1
DNA: TGCGCCAGCAGCCAGGGCAGACAGGGGGCGCGAACTGAAGCTTTCTTT
CDR3: CASSQGRQGARTEAFF

V: TRBV7-6
D: -
size: -
J: TRBJ1-5
DNA: TGTGCCAGCAGCTTAGAGCCTGACGAGTATAGCAATCAGCCCCAGCATTTT
CDR3: CASSLEPDEYSNQPQHF

V: TRBV5-1
D: -
size: -
J: TRBJ1-1
DNA: TGCGCCAGCAGCCCCGAGTCCGGCCGCACTGAAGCTTTCTTT
CDR3: CASSPESGRTEAFF

V: TRBV6-6
D: TRBD2
size: -
J: TRBJ2-7
DNA: TGTGCCAGCAGTTACTCGGGACTAGCGGATACCTACGAGCAGTACTTC
CDR3: CASSYSGLADTYEQYF

V: TRBV6-1
D: TRBD2
size: -
J: TRBJ2-3
DNA: TGTGCCATCCCGGTTAGCGGGCTTCCAGATACGCAGTATTTT
CDR3: CAIPVSGLPDTQYF

V: TRBV5-1
D: -
size: -
J: TRBJ2-1
DNA: TGCGCCAGCAGCCCCGGGGATAGCTCCTACAATGAGCAGTTCTTC
CDR3: CASSPGDSSYNEQFF

V: TRBV4-3
D: -
size: -
J: TRBJ2-2
DNA: TGCGCCAGCAGCAACAGGGTAGGCACCGGGGAGCTGTTTTTT
CDR3: CASSNRVGTGELFF

V: TRBV2
D: TRBD2
size: -
J: TRBJ2-7
DNA: TGTGCCAGCAGCGGCCCGACTAGCGGGAGGCTTTTCTACGAGCAGTACTTC
CDR3: CASSGPTSGRLFYEQYF